The next 31 T cell receptor beta chains were all read from a single sample in a study of shared clonotypes between healthy human individuals. Naive CD8 populations comprised CD45RO-negative cells positively selected for CCR7, excluding terminally differentiated effector memory CD45RA+ cells. TCRdb's table, derived via immunoSEQ multiplex PCR, lists solely in-frame clones and lacks some. The profile shows about 1,800,000 clones, about 95% of them singletons. Sequencing was performed on naive CD8+ T cells sorted from blood. These receptors were taken from a man younger than 35 in good health.

J is TRBJ2-7 and V is TRBV19, with TRBD1 matching over 10 bases. Trimming cost V 3 bases and J 9 bases; bases outside gene matches: 5. This CDR3 contains 13 residues. Germline CDR1 LNHDA, CDR2 SQIVND (reference sequence). The CDR3 loop reads CASSIGTGDGQYF. Written as DNA, the CDR3 is TGTGCCAGTAGTATCGGGACAGGGGACGGGCAGTACTTC.

The chain combines TRBV6-5 with TRBJ2-1; TRBD1 matches at 11 bases. Trimming removed 2 bases from V and 7 bases from J; junction bases left unmatched: 4. CDR1 is MNHEY, CDR2 SVGAGI, per germline. The CDR3 covers 15 residues. CDR3 sequence (DNA): TGTGCCAGCAGTTACGGGACAGGGGGTTTAAATGAGCAGTTCTTC. Residues: CASSYGTGGLNEQFF.

To note about this clone: The same CDR3 also results from other DNA sequences found in this sample. V and J are TRBV9 and TRBJ2-5, with D hard to call. CDR1 is SGDLS and CDR2 is YYNGEE in the germline V gene. Trimming removed 3 bases at V and 2 bases at J, with 5 bases between. CDR3 length: 12 amino acids. The CDR3 loop is CASSGLQETQYF. The CDR3 DNA sequence: TGTGCCAGCAGCGGCTTGCAAGAGACCCAGTACTTC.

V usage is TRBV6-1 and J usage is TRBJ2-7, with D unclear. This CDR3 has 15 residues. V lost 2 bases, J lost 3 bases, and 14 bases lay in between. Per germline, CDR1 MNHNS and CDR2 SASEGT. The CDR3 bases are TGTGCCAGCAGTGAATTGGGCCCCCAATACTACGAGCAGTACTTC. As protein: CASSELGPQYYEQYF.

The chain joins TRBV11-3 to TRBJ2-3, with 8 bases fitting TRBD2. The V segment lost 2 bases and the J segment 1 base; nucleotides outside the gene matches: 11. This CDR3 comprises 18 residues. Germline loops: CDR1 SGHNT, CDR2 YENEEA. CDR3 DNA: TGTGCCAGCAGCTTAAGAAGGGGAGCGGGAGATGGCACAGATACGCAGTATTTT. This translates into CASSLRRGAGDGTDTQYF.

The chain couples TRBV14 to TRBJ1-2, with D unresolved. Germline-derived CDR1 and CDR2 are SGHDN and FVKESK. The CDR3 runs to 17 residues. Trimming removed 0 bases from V and 3 bases from J, with 17 bases in between. CDR3 bases: TGTGCCAGCAGCCAAGATATCGCCGGTGAGCGGTACTATGGCTACACCTTC. This sequence encodes CASSQDIAGERYYGYTF.

The V and J genes are TRBV28 and TRBJ1-2, with D hard to call. V was shortened by 5 bases and J by 0 bases, with 13 bases between the two germline ends. The CDR3 is 15 residues long. Germline V CDR1 and CDR2: MDHEN, SYDVKM. The CDR3 loop is CASSRAPGANYGYTF. The CDR3 coding sequence is TGTGCCAGCAGTAGGGCCCCAGGAGCTAACTATGGCTACACCTTC.

This chain uses TRBV7-9 with TRBJ1-5; TRBD1 agrees at 11 bases. Looked up from germline, CDR1 is SEHNR and CDR2 is FQNEAQ (reference sequence). The V segment lost 3 bases and the J segment 5 bases; nucleotides outside the gene matches: 3. The CDR3 sequence is 15 residues long. CDR3 amino acids: CASSLGQGEDQPQHF. The CDR3 coding sequence is TGTGCCAGCAGCTTGGGACAGGGGGAGGATCAGCCCCAGCATTTT.

V and J are TRBV27 and TRBJ2-2, with 10 bases aligning to TRBD1. The V segment lost 2 bases and the J segment 6 bases; nucleotides outside the gene matches: 6. The germline gives CDR1 MNHEY, CDR2 SMNVEV (reference sequence). This CDR3 spans 16 amino acids. CDR3 region: CASSLDRGLWAGELFF. CDR3 nucleotide sequence: TGTGCCAGCAGTTTAGACAGGGGGCTTTGGGCCGGGGAGCTGTTTTTT.

This chain joins TRBV9 and TRBJ2-2; 12 positions agree with TRBD2. Germline CDR1 and CDR2: SGDLS and YYNGEE. CDR3 length equals 19 residues. J gave up 4 bases and V 3 bases, and 13 bases lay outside the gene matches. This CDR3 is CASSGSQSSGRAITGELFF. CDR3 DNA: TGTGCCAGCAGCGGATCCCAGTCTAGCGGGAGGGCCATCACCGGGGAGCTGTTTTTT.

In the case of this clone: This CDR3 is also generated by other DNA sequences in the sample. This chain uses TRBV19 with TRBJ2-7; D is possibly TRBD1 (7 bases). Germline CDR1 and CDR2: LNHDA and SQIVND (reference sequence). This CDR3 is built from 14 residues. V lost 1 base to trimming and J lost 3 bases, with 10 bases between them. The CDR3 coding sequence is TGTGCCAGTAGTATAGGACAGGGAGGCTACGAGCAGTACTTC. Its protein is CASSIGQGGYEQYF.

The CDR3 here is CAWSETRAGEFYEQYF. The DNA for the CDR3 is TGTGCCTGGAGTGAGACACGAGCGGGGGAATTCTACGAGCAGTACTTC. This chain joins TRBV30 and TRBJ2-7, with 8 bases matching TRBD2. Looked up from germline, CDR1 is GTSNPN and CDR2 is SVGIG (reference sequence). The CDR3 length is 16 residues. V was pared by 1 base and J by 3 bases, with 11 bases of the junction left unmatched.

The chain is built from TRBV2 and TRBJ1-1; D is possibly TRBD1 (5 bases). CDR1 SNHLY and CDR2 FYNNEI come from the germline V gene. Deletions cut 5 bases from V and 5 bases from J, with 15 bases between. The CDR3 runs 14 residues. For the CDR3, the DNA is TGTGCCAGCAGTTCCATCGGGGGAGGAACTGAAGCTTTCTTT. Protein sequence: CASSSIGGGTEAFF.

The CDR3 nucleotides are TGTGCCAGCACTTATCAGGGGTCAACTTACGAGCAGTACTTC. It codes for CASTYQGSTYEQYF. This chain connects TRBV5-6 to TRBJ2-7, with TRBD1 as a possible D gene (6 bases). This CDR3 spans 14 amino acids. The germline V and J ends were trimmed by 6 bases and 4 bases, with 17 bases remaining between them. CDR1 and CDR2 (germline): SGHDT, YYEEEE.

A word on this clone: Distinct nucleotide sequences in the sample also encode this CDR3. This rearrangement joins TRBV7-9 to TRBJ2-3, with D hard to call. The ends were cut back, 0 bases at V and 4 bases at J, with 5 bases in the middle. Germline CDR1 is SEHNR and CDR2 is FQNEAQ (reference sequence). The CDR3 runs to 13 residues. The CDR3 here is CASSLALSDTQYF. CDR3 nucleotide sequence: TGTGCCAGCAGCTTAGCGCTCTCAGATACGCAGTATTTT.

V usage is TRBV6-1 and J usage is TRBJ1-5; TRBD1 might be the D (6 bases). V lost 8 bases and J lost 1, with 18 bases in between. The germline CDR1 and CDR2 sequences are MNHNS and SASEGT. CDR3 length: 16 residues. This CDR3 reads CASRGGGQMSNQPQHF. CDR3 nucleotides: TGTGCCAGCCGTGGAGGGGGGCAAATGAGCAATCAGCCCCAGCATTTT.

In its sample, this clone was seen once. The chain is built from TRBV10-2 and TRBJ2-1, with unresolved D. The length of the CDR3 is 12 residues. The V end lost 0 bases, the J end lost 11 bases, and 8 bases lay between the germline ends. Germline-derived CDR1 and CDR2 are WSHSY and SAAADI. The CDR3 is CASSESGPQQFF. Written as DNA, the CDR3 is TGCGCCAGCAGTGAGTCAGGCCCCCAGCAGTTCTTC.

The chain couples TRBV10-3 to TRBJ2-7, with 8 nucleotides matching TRBD2. Germline assignment: CDR1 ENHRY and CDR2 SYGVKD. This CDR3 contains 14 residues. Germline trimming cut 2 bases from V and 6 bases from J; bases unmatched to any gene: 6. CDR3 amino acids: CAISEAGGQSEQYF. DNA for the CDR3: TGTGCCATCAGTGAGGCGGGGGGCCAGAGCGAGCAGTACTTC.

The rearrangement joins TRBV6-5 to TRBJ1-1; the match to TRBD1 covers 10 bases. CDR3 length: 15 residues. J was trimmed by 0 bases and V by 6 bases; bases with no gene match: 4. From germline, CDR1 is MNHEY and CDR2 SVGAGI. The CDR3 DNA follows: TGTGCCAGCAGGACAGGGGGCGCCGTGAACACTGAAGCTTTCTTT. This encodes CASRTGGAVNTEAFF.

V usage is TRBV5-1 and J usage is TRBJ2-1; D is unclear. Trimming took off 0 bases at V and 14 bases at J, with 15 bases between the two ends. The CDR3 consists of 13 residues. Germline V gene sequence: CDR1 SGHRS, CDR2 YFSETQ. The CDR3 sequence: CASSLVETSEKFF. The CDR3, as DNA: TGCGCCAGCAGCTTGGTGGAAACCTCAGAAAAGTTCTTC.

This chain joins TRBV7-8 and TRBJ2-3, with a possible D match to TRBD1 (6 bases). The CDR3 has 15 amino acids. The ends were cut back, 2 bases at V and 2 bases at J, with 11 bases in the middle. Germline CDR1 SGHVS, CDR2 FQNEAQ. The DNA of the CDR3 is TGTGCCAGCAGCTTATACGCAGGGGACACAGATACGCAGTATTTT. Protein product: CASSLYAGDTDTQYF.

The chain uses TRBV28 and TRBJ2-5, with 7 bases aligning to TRBD2. V was clipped by 1 base and J by 7 bases; unmatched bases: 6. Germline assignment: CDR1 MDHEN and CDR2 SYDVKM. This CDR3 comprises 14 residues. The CDR3 region is CASSLSSGAGTQYF. Written as DNA, the CDR3 is TGTGCCAGCAGTTTATCGAGCGGGGCCGGGACCCAGTACTTC.

In regard to this clone: Different DNA sequences within this sample yield the same CDR3. The chain recombines TRBV6-1 with TRBJ2-7; D may be TRBD1 (5 bases). Germline V gives CDR1 MNHNS, CDR2 SASEGT. Trimming took 1 base from V and 0 from J, leaving 10 bases between them. The CDR3 is 15 residues long. The CDR3 DNA reads TGTGCCAGCAGTGAAGACCAGGGAAGCTCCTACGAGCAGTACTTC. Translating gives CASSEDQGSSYEQYF.

The chain recombines TRBV6-5 with TRBJ1-2; D call uncertain. Germline loops: CDR1 MNHEY, CDR2 SVGAGI. The CDR3 totals 15 residues. Trimming stripped 2 bases from V and 1 base from J, with 11 bases between. The DNA of the CDR3 is TGTGCCAGCAGTTACAACAGTCAGAGTAACTATGGCTACACCTTC. Its translation: CASSYNSQSNYGYTF.

The V call is TRBV10-1, the J call TRBJ2-5; tentative D call: TRBD1 (6 bases). The CDR3 spans 13 residues. Trimming cost V 3 bases and J 1 base, with 6 bases left between them. In germline, CDR1 is WNHNN, CDR2 SYGVQD (reference sequence). CDR3 residues: CASSEQGQETQYF. The CDR3, as DNA: TGCGCCAGCAGTGAACAGGGCCAAGAGACCCAGTACTTC.

This chain joins TRBV4-2 and TRBJ2-7, with 8 bases identical to TRBD1. The CDR3 contains 14 residues. Looked up from germline, CDR1 is LGHNA and CDR2 is YNFKEQ. V gave up 1 base and J gave up 7 bases; unmatched junction bases: 6. The CDR3 DNA reads TGTGCCAGCAGCCAAGCAGGGGGCCCGCCAGAGCAGTACTTC. Translating gives CASSQAGGPPEQYF.

This clone was detected only a few times. The V and J genes are TRBV12-5 and TRBJ1-2, with D unresolved. Per the germline V gene, CDR1 is LGHNT and CDR2 is FRNRAP. V gave up 2 bases and J gave up 2 bases, with 6 bases separating them. This CDR3 is 13 amino acids long. The CDR3 DNA reads TGTGCTAGTGGTTTGTCCGGCAACTATGGCTACACCTTC. Translating gives CASGLSGNYGYTF.

This clone has only one observation. Other DNA sequences in the same sample also yield this CDR3. V is TRBV27 and J is TRBJ2-2; D is unresolved. Germline CDR1 reads MNHEY; CDR2 reads SMNVEV (reference sequence). V lost 3 bases and J lost 5, with 10 bases in between. This CDR3 spans 14 amino acids. The CDR3 DNA follows: TGTGCCAGCAGTTTGTTAGGTGGGACCGGGGAGCTGTTTTTT. Its translation: CASSLLGGTGELFF.

This clone appeared once. The J gene is TRBJ2-1, the V gene TRBV12-5, with 8 bases lining up with TRBD2. Germline V gives CDR1 LGHNT, CDR2 FRNRAP. This CDR3 region has 14 residues. The J segment lost 6 bases and the V segment lost 5 bases, leaving 6 bases of the junction unmatched. The CDR3 protein is CASGGLAGLNEQFF. CDR3 coding DNA: TGTGCTAGTGGTGGCCTAGCGGGCCTCAATGAGCAGTTCTTC.

The chain carries TRBV21-1 and TRBJ1-6. TRBV21-1 is recorded as a pseudogene. The CDR3 has 15 amino acids. The CDR3 DNA is TGTGCCAGCAGCAAGGGCCCGGGCCCCAATTCACCCCTCCACTTT. This gives the protein CASSKGPGPNSPLHF.

The genes are TRBV13 and TRBJ2-2; TRBD2 matches at 9 bases. There are 17 residues in the CDR3. Germline CDR1 and CDR2: PRHDT and FYEKMQ (reference sequence). J gave up 4 bases and V 5 bases, and 11 bases lay outside the gene matches. The CDR3, as DNA: TGTGCCAGCAGCCCCGGCGGACTAGCGATTTCCACCGGGGAGCTGTTTTTT. Amino acids: CASSPGGLAISTGELFF.